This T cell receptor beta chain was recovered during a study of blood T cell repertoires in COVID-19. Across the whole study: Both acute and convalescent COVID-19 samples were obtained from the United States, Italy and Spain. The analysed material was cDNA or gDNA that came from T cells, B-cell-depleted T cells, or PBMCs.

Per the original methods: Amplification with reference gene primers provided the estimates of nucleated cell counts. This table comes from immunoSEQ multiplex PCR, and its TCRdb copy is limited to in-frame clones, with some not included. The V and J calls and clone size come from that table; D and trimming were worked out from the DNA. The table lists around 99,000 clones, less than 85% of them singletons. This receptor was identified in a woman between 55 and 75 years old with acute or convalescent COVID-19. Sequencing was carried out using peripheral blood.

DNA for the CDR3: TGTGCCAGCAGCTTGTGGCGGGGAGCCTCCTCTGGGGCCAACGTCCTGACTTTC. It yields the protein CASSLWRGASSGANVLTF. The chain couples TRBV5-4 to TRBJ2-6; possible D gene TRBD2, 6 bases. The CDR3 has 18 residues. Germline CDR1 is SGHNT and CDR2 is YYREEE (reference sequence). Trimming shortened V by 1 base and J by 0 bases, and 14 bases separated the two germline ends.